The rows below give T cell receptor beta chains drawn from one sample of a study of regulatory T cells in long-lasting Graves disease. TCRdb reprocessed the multiplex PCR reads with MiXCR, giving one entry per CDR3 protein. The repertoire holds approximately 440,000 distinct CDR3 sequences, with roughly a quarter as singletons. Sequenced material: peripheral blood mononuclear cells (PBMCs), taken when the disease was refractory, from a patient treated with antithyroid drugs. The receptors here all came from a female donor with Graves disease. Each CDR3 is given with its conserved first and last residue. D genes are given only for firm matches. Clone size is given for some rows only: seen once, a few or many times, or a class if the clone is expanded.

J | D | size | V | CDR3 | DNA
TRBJ1-4 | TRBD1 | many | TRBV6-1 | CASSLYETGAATNEKLFF | TGTGCCAGCAGTCTCTACGAAACAGGGGCGGCAACTAATGAAAAACTGTTTTTT
TRBJ2-4 | TRBD1 | many | TRBV7-9 | CASSPPGTGVVGKNIQYF | TGTGCCAGCAGCCCCCCGGGAACAGGGGTGGTTGGCAAAAACATTCAGTACTTC
TRBJ2-5 | - | many | TRBV24-1 | CATSDPGATQYF | TGTGCCACCAGTGATCCGGGGGCGACCCAGTACTTC
TRBJ2-5 | - | - | TRBV19 | CASSTSGLIGETQYF | TGTGCCAGTAGTACAAGCGGGCTTATTGGAGAGACCCAGTACTTC
TRBJ2-7 | - | many | TRBV7-2 | CASSLDSASYEQYF | TGTGCCAGCAGCTTGGACTCCGCCAGCTACGAGCAGTACTTC
TRBJ1-2 | - | - | TRBV20-1 | CSAMEGADGYTF | TGCAGTGCTATGGAGGGCGCGGATGGCTACACCTTC
TRBJ1-2 | - | once | TRBV5-1 | CASSSDGQFSYGYTF | TGCGCCAGCAGCTCGGACGGACAGTTCAGCTATGGCTACACCTTC
TRBJ1-6 | TRBD1 | many | TRBV12-3/TRBV12-4 | CASSFGQGAQNSPLHF | TGTGCCAGCAGTTTCGGGCAGGGGGCTCAGAATTCACCCCTCCACTTT
TRBJ1-1 | - | many | TRBV7-2 | CASRVSTGNTEAFF | TGTGCCAGCAGAGTGTCCACAGGGAACACTGAAGCTTTCTTT
TRBJ2-1 | - | - | TRBV30 | CAWSVGLYNEQFF | TGTGCCTGGAGTGTCGGTCTTTACAATGAGCAGTTCTTC
TRBJ2-7 | TRBD2 | few | TRBV5-1 | CASSVGLAEGPDSEQYF | TGCGCCAGCAGCGTGGGACTAGCGGAAGGGCCGGATTCCGAGCAGTACTTC
TRBJ2-7 | - | - | TRBV5-1 | CASGDPSSYEQYF | TGCGCCAGCGGGGATCCGTCCTCCTACGAGCAGTACTTC
TRBJ2-7 | TRBD1 | many | TRBV28 | CASSPSGDSYEQYF | TGTGCCAGCAGTCCTTCAGGGGACAGCTACGAGCAGTACTTC
TRBJ1-5 | - | - | TRBV20-1 | CSGRVGSQPQHF | TGCAGTGGCAGGGTAGGAAGTCAGCCCCAGCATTTT
TRBJ2-7 | TRBD2 | few | TRBV13 | CASSLRLALEQYF | TGTGCCAGCAGCCTTCGACTAGCGCTAGAGCAGTACTTC
TRBJ2-1 | - | many | TRBV30 | CAWSVGYNEQFF | TGTGCCTGGAGTGTAGGCTACAATGAGCAGTTCTTC
TRBJ2-1 | TRBD1 | - | TRBV2 | CASTGGYYNEQFF | TGTGCCAGCACAGGGGGCTATTACAATGAGCAGTTCTTC
TRBJ2-7 | TRBD2 | many | TRBV6-1 | CASRSRTSSKNEQYF | TGTGCCAGCAGATCTCGGACTAGCTCGAAGAACGAGCAGTACTTC
TRBJ2-1 | TRBD2 | - | TRBV18 | CASSRGGYNEQFF | TGTGCCAGCTCACGCGGGGGCTACAATGAGCAGTTCTTC
TRBJ2-5 | TRBD2 | - | TRBV19 | CASSVLAGGPETQYF | TGTGCCAGTAGCGTACTAGCGGGAGGGCCAGAGACCCAGTACTTC
TRBJ2-7 | - | few | TRBV6-1 | CASSAWTPSYEQYF | TGTGCCAGCAGTGCTTGGACACCCTCCTACGAGCAGTACTTC
TRBJ1-1 | - | few | TRBV24-1 | CATSDPGRGEAFF | TGTGCCACCAGTGATCCGGGGCGGGGTGAAGCTTTCTTT
TRBJ1-1 | TRBD1 | - | TRBV30 | CAWTEGALTEAFF | TGTGCCTGGACCGAGGGGGCGCTGACTGAAGCTTTCTTT
TRBJ2-7 | - | few | TRBV19 | CASSITIGGIYEQYF | TGTGCCAGTAGTATAACAATCGGCGGGATCTACGAGCAGTACTTC
TRBJ2-6 | TRBD2 | few | TRBV25-1 | CASSSSAGGSGANVLTF | TGTGCCAGCAGTTCATCGGCGGGAGGTTCTGGGGCCAACGTCCTGACTTTC
TRBJ2-7 | - | many | TRBV12-3/TRBV12-4 | CASSPAAYEQYF | TGTGCCAGCAGCCCCGCCGCCTACGAGCAGTACTTC